This is a list of T cell receptor beta chains from one sample in a study of cytomegalovirus exposure and HLA in healthy donors. This table comes from immunoSEQ multiplex PCR, and its TCRdb copy is limited to in-frame clones, with some not included. This sample has about 170,000 clones, with approximately 80% found just once. The sequenced sample consisted of PBMCs. Every receptor here comes from a woman aged 45-60 years in good health and CMV-seronegative. Each CDR3 is given with its conserved first and last residue. The D gene is left open where the match is weak. A row's size may be missing; if present it is once, few, many or a size class.

>TRBD1|TRBV4-2|16|TRBJ2-7|NA
CASSQGRGTGDYEQYF
TGTGCCAGCAGCCAAGGACGCGGGACAGGGGACTACGAGCAGTACTTC
>NA|TRBV9|15|TRBJ2-3|NA
CASSVFGGQTDTQYF
TGTGCCAGCAGCGTTTTTGGGGGCCAGACAGATACGCAGTATTTT
>NA|TRBV2|15|TRBJ2-7|NA
CASSGEDSASYEQYF
TGTGCCAGCAGTGGAGAGGACTCCGCTTCCTACGAGCAGTACTTC
>NA|TRBV7-2|15|TRBJ2-3|NA
CASSLAFKLTDTQYF
TGTGCCAGCAGCTTAGCGTTCAAACTCACAGATACGCAGTATTTT
>TRBD1|TRBV28|15|TRBJ2-5|NA
CASSPMTGAKETQYF
TGTGCCAGCAGTCCAATGACAGGGGCCAAAGAGACCCAGTACTTC
>NA|TRBV4-1|17|TRBJ1-1|NA
CASSQVVRHGKNTEAFF
TGCGCCAGCAGCCAAGTCGTGAGACACGGTAAGAACACTGAAGCTTTCTTT
>NA|TRBV7-9|14|TRBJ1-2|NA
CASSPSRQYHGYTF
TGCGCCAGCAGCCCATCGAGGCAGTACCACGGCTACACCTTC
>TRBD2|TRBV5-4|17|TRBJ2-1|NA
CASSAGTSGRIYNEQFF
TGTGCCAGCAGCGCCGGGACTAGCGGAAGGATCTACAATGAGCAGTTCTTC
>TRBD2|TRBV5-1|14|TRBJ2-2|NA
CASSPGGSTGELFF
TGCGCCAGCAGCCCGGGGGGTAGCACCGGGGAGCTGTTTTTT
>NA|TRBV4-3|17|TRBJ1-6|once
CASSQAMSGARHSPLHF
TGCGCCAGCAGCCAGGCGATGTCAGGGGCGCGGCATTCACCCCTCCACTTT
>TRBD2|TRBV28|13|TRBJ2-1|NA
CASSKGGEEEQFF
TGTGCCAGCAGCAAGGGAGGGGAGGAGGAGCAGTTCTTC
>TRBD2|TRBV4-3|19|TRBJ2-3|NA
CASSQGGAAGGGSSDTQYF
TGCGCCAGCAGCCAAGGTGGCGCAGCGGGTGGCGGGAGTTCTGATACGCAGTATTTT
>TRBD2|TRBV28|12|TRBJ2-1|NA
CASSPPTSVAFF
TGTGCCAGCAGTCCCCCGACTAGCGTAGCGTTCTTC
>TRBD1|TRBV27|15|TRBJ2-1|NA
CASSRSGTGYNEQFF
TGTGCCAGCAGCAGATCCGGGACAGGGTACAATGAGCAGTTCTTC
>TRBD2|TRBV4-3|16|TRBJ2-3|NA
CASSQDGAGGRDTQYF
TGCGCCAGCAGCCAAGATGGAGCGGGGGGTCGAGATACGCAGTATTTT
>NA|TRBV2|16|TRBJ1-1|NA
CASSEPQFQGGTEAFF
TGTGCCAGCAGTGAACCCCAATTCCAGGGAGGGACTGAAGCTTTCTTT
>NA|TRBV6-1|14|TRBJ1-1|NA
CASSRRGGDTEAFF
TGTGCCAGCAGTCGCCGGGGGGGTGACACTGAAGCTTTCTTT
>TRBD1|TRBV5-1|14|TRBJ1-1|NA
CASSSQGGNTEAFF
TGCGCCAGCAGCTCCCAGGGGGGGAACACTGAAGCTTTCTTT
>TRBD1|TRBV7-3|14|TRBJ2-2|NA
CASKRTGDTGELFF
TGTGCCAGCAAAAGGACAGGGGACACCGGGGAGCTGTTTTTT
>NA|TRBV11-2|14|TRBJ2-7|NA
CASSLGQNFYEQYF
TGTGCCAGCAGCTTAGGTCAAAACTTCTACGAGCAGTACTTC
>NA|TRBV9|16|TRBJ2-3|NA
CASSPGGGLAGDTQYF
TGTGCCAGCAGCCCAGGAGGCGGGCTAGCTGGAGATACGCAGTATTTT
>NA|TRBV28|17|TRBJ2-7|NA
CASSSVGGGTKRYEQYF
TGTGCCAGCAGTTCGGTAGGGGGAGGGACTAAAAGATACGAGCAGTACTTC
>NA|TRBV11-3|14|TRBJ2-3|few
CASSPPSGTDTQYF
TGTGCCAGCAGCCCCCCCTCGGGTACAGATACGCAGTATTTT
>NA|TRBV2|15|TRBJ1-1|NA
CASSERGGEFPEAFF
TGTGCCAGCAGTGAAAGGGGCGGAGAGTTTCCTGAAGCTTTCTTT
>NA|TRBV11-2|13|TRBJ1-2|NA
CASSITNTGLSHF
TGTGCCAGCAGCATAACTAATACCGGACTTTCCCACTTC
>TRBD1|TRBV7-9|15|TRBJ1-1|NA
CASSLETGVGTEAFF
TGTGCCAGCAGCTTAGAGACAGGGGTTGGGACTGAAGCTTTCTTT
>TRBD1|TRBV2|16|TRBJ2-1|few
CASSRDSASSYNEQFF
TGTGCCAGCAGTAGGGACAGCGCTAGCTCCTACAATGAGCAGTTCTTC
>TRBD1|TRBV28|15|TRBJ1-6|NA
CASSGTGGRDSPLHF
TGTGCCAGCAGTGGGACAGGGGGGCGAGATTCACCCCTCCACTTT
>NA|TRBV4-1|14|TRBJ2-4|NA
CASSQVGSKNIQYF
TGCGCCAGCAGCCAAGTCGGTAGCAAAAACATTCAGTACTTC
>TRBD2|TRBV7-7|15|TRBJ2-3|NA
CASSPSASGTDTQYF
TGTGCTAGCAGCCCGTCGGCTAGCGGGACAGATACGCAGTATTTT
>NA|TRBV30|13|TRBJ1-5|once
CAWSEGNNQPQHF
TGTGCCTGGAGTGAGGGGAACAATCAGCCCCAGCATTTT
>TRBD2|TRBV5-1|17|TRBJ2-5|NA
CASSLAWAGGPQETQYF
TGCGCCAGCAGCTTGGCCTGGGCGGGAGGGCCCCAAGAGACCCAGTACTTC
>NA|TRBV5-1|13|TRBJ2-5|few
CASSPTGPETQYF
TGCGCCAGCAGCCCCACAGGGCCGGAGACCCAGTACTTC
>NA|TRBV18|14|TRBJ2-7|NA
CASSPPFGRGEQYF
TGTGCCAGCTCACCACCGTTCGGCAGGGGCGAGCAGTACTTC
>NA|TRBV18|15|TRBJ2-2|NA
CASSPGQSNTGELFF
TGTGCCAGCTCACCCGGACAGTCGAACACCGGGGAGCTGTTTTTT
>TRBD1|TRBV28|15|TRBJ1-6|NA
CASSFPGQGNLALHF
TGTGCCAGCAGTTTCCCGGGACAGGGGAATTTGGCCCTCCACTTT
>TRBD1|TRBV4-3|15|TRBJ1-3|NA
CASSQGTGTGNTIYF
TGCGCCAGCAGCCAGGGGACAGGGACTGGAAACACCATATATTTT
>NA|TRBV28|13|TRBJ2-3|NA
CASSFPHTDTQYF
TGTGCCAGCAGTTTCCCCCACACAGATACGCAGTATTTT
>TRBD2|TRBV7-2|17|TRBJ2-5|few
CASSPRVVAGGQETQYF
TGTGCCAGCAGCCCGAGGGTGGTAGCGGGGGGTCAAGAGACCCAGTACTTC
>TRBD2|TRBV19|16|TRBJ2-3|NA
CASTSRGTSGTDTQYF
TGTGCCAGTACCTCGAGGGGGACTAGCGGGACAGATACGCAGTATTTT
>TRBD2|TRBV7-9|18|TRBJ2-6|NA
CASSLLAGGNSGANVLTF
TGTGCCAGCAGCTTGTTAGCGGGGGGTAACTCTGGGGCCAACGTCCTGACTTTC
>NA|TRBV27|14|TRBJ1-2|NA
CASISGGREDGYTF
TGTGCCAGCATCTCCGGGGGGCGGGAAGATGGCTACACCTTC
>TRBD1|TRBV18|16|TRBJ1-6|NA
CASSQSGTADNSPLHF
TGTGCCAGCTCACAATCCGGGACAGCGGACAATTCACCCCTCCACTTT
>TRBD2|TRBV7-2|16|TRBJ2-5|NA
CASSRRTSGFQETQYF
TGTGCCAGCAGCCGTAGGACTAGCGGGTTCCAAGAGACCCAGTACTTC
>TRBD1|TRBV28|15|TRBJ1-5|NA
CASSNGQVGNQPQHF
TGTGCCAGCAGTAATGGACAGGTTGGCAATCAGCCCCAGCATTTT
>NA|TRBV29-1|14|TRBJ2-3|once
CSVGSRGLADTQYF
TGCAGCGTTGGGTCGCGCGGGCTGGCAGATACGCAGTATTTT
>NA|TRBV5-1|17|TRBJ2-2|NA
CASSSTPTPAGTGELFF
TGCGCCAGCAGCAGTACCCCAACTCCGGCGGGGACCGGGGAGCTGTTTTTT
>NA|TRBV7-9|14|TRBJ1-5|NA
CSSSLTGEGQPQHF
TGTTCCAGCAGCTTAACGGGTGAGGGTCAGCCCCAGCATTTT
>NA|TRBV28|17|TRBJ1-2|NA
CASSLLKGRRTNYGYTF
TGTGCCAGCAGTTTACTAAAGGGCAGGAGGACTAACTATGGCTACACCTTC
>NA|TRBV28|15|TRBJ2-1|NA
CASRAAGRTHNEQFF
TGTGCCAGCAGGGCCGCGGGGCGTACTCACAATGAGCAGTTCTTC
>NA|TRBV19|17|TRBJ1-5|NA
CASSIDRGPGGDQPQHF
TGTGCCAGTAGTATAGATCGCGGACCAGGAGGCGATCAGCCCCAGCATTTT
>NA|TRBV5-1|14|TRBJ2-7|NA
CASSLVGSSYEQYF
TGCGCCAGCAGCTTGGTGGGCAGCTCCTACGAGCAGTACTTC
>NA|TRBV18|16|TRBJ1-2|NA
CASSPTANAGHYGYTF
TGTGCCAGCTCACCAACCGCTAATGCGGGGCACTATGGCTACACCTTC